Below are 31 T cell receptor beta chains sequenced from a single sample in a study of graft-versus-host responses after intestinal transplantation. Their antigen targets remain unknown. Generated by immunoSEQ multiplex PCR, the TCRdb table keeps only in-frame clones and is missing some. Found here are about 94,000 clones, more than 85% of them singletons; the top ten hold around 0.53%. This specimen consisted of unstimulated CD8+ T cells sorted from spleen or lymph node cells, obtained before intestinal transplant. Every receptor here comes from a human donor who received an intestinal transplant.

The CDR3 DNA is TGTGCCAGCAGTCTCAACCCTGCGGGTAGCTCCTACGAGCAGTACTTC. Protein sequence: CASSLNPAGSSYEQYF. V gene TRBV28 combines with J gene TRBJ2-7; D perhaps matches TRBD2 (5 bases). Germline CDR1 is MDHEN and CDR2 is SYDVKM. CDR3 length: 16 residues. The V and J ends lost 5 bases and 0 bases respectively, with 17 bases between them.

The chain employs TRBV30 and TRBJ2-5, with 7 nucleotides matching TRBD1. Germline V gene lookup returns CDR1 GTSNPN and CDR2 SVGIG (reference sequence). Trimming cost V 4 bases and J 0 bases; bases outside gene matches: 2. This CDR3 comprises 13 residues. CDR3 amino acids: CAWKGQNQETQYF. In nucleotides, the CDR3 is TGTGCCTGGAAGGGACAGAACCAAGAGACCCAGTACTTC.

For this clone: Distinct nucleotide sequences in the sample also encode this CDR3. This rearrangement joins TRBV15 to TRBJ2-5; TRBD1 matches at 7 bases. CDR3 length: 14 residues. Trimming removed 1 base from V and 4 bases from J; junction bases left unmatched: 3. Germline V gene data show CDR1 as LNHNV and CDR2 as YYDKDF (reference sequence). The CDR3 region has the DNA TGTGCCACCAGCAGAGGACAGGGAATAGAGACCCAGTACTTC. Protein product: CATSRGQGIETQYF.

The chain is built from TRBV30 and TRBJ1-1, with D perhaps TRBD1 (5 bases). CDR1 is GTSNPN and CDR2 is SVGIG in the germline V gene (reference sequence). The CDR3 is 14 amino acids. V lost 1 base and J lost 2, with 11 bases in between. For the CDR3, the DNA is TGTGCCTGGAGTGGTCAGGGAATCAACACTGAAGCTTTCTTT. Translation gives CAWSGQGINTEAFF.

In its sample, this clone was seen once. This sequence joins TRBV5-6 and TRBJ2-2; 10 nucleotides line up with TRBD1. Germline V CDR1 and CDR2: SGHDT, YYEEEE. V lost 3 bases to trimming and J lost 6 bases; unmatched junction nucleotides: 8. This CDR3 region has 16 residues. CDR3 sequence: CASSYAGQGRAGELFF. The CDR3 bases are TGTGCCAGCAGCTACGCGGGACAGGGGAGGGCCGGGGAGCTGTTTTTT.

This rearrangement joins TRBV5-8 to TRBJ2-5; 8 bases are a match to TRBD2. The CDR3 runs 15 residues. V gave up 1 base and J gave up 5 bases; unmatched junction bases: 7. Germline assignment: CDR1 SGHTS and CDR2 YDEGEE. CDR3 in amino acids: CASSLNSGSWETQYF. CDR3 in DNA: TGTGCCAGCAGCTTGAACAGCGGGAGCTGGGAGACCCAGTACTTC.

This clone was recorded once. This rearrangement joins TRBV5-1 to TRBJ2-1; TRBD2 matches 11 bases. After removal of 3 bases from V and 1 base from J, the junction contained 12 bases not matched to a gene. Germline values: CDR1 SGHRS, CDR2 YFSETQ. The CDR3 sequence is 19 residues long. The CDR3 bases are TGCGCCAGCAGCTCTCCACCCTTAGCGGGAGGGTGGTCCTACAATGAGCAGTTCTTC. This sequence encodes CASSSPPLAGGWSYNEQFF. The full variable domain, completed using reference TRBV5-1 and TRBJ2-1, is KAGVTQTPRYLIKTRGQQVTLSCSPISGHRSVSWYQQTPGQGLQFLFEYFSETQRNKGNFPGRFSGRQFSNSRSEMNVSTLELGDSALYLCASSSPPLAGGWSYNEQFFGPGTRLTVL.

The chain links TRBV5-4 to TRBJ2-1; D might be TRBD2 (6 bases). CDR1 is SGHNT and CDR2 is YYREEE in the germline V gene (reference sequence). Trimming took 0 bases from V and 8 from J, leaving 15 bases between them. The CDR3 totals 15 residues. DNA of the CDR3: TGTGCCAGCAGCTTGGAGACGGGAGCTTGGGATGAGCAGTTCTTC. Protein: CASSLETGAWDEQFF.

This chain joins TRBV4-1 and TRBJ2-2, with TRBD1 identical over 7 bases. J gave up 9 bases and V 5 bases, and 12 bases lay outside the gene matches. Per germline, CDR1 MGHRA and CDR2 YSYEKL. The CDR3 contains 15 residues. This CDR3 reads CASSSRDSHLRELFF. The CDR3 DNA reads TGCGCCAGCAGCAGCCGGGACAGCCATTTGAGGGAGCTGTTTTTT.

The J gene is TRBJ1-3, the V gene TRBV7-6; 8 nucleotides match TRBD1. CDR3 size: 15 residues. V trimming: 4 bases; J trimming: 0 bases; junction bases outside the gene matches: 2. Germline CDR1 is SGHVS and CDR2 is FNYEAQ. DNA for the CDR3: TGTGCCAGCAGCTCCACAGGGGGCTCTGGAAACACCATATATTTT. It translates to CASSSTGGSGNTIYF.

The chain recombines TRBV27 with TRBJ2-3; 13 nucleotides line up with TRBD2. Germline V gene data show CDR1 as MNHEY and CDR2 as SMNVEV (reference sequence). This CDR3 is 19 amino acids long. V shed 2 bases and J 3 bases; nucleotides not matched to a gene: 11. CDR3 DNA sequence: TGTGCCAGCAGTTTACGTATTGGACTAGCGGGGGATACGACAGATACGCAGTATTTT. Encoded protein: CASSLRIGLAGDTTDTQYF.

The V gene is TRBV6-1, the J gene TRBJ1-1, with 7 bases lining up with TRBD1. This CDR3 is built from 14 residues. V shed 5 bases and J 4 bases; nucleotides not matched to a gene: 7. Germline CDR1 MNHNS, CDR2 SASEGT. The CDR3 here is CASSRRDSLTEAFF. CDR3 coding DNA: TGTGCCAGCAGTAGGCGGGACAGCCTCACTGAAGCTTTCTTT.

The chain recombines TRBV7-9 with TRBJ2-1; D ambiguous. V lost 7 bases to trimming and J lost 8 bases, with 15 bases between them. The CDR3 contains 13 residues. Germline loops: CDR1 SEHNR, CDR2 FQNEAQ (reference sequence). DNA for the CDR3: TGTGCCAGCACGCCACAGCTTAACCATGAGCAGTTCTTC. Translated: CASTPQLNHEQFF.

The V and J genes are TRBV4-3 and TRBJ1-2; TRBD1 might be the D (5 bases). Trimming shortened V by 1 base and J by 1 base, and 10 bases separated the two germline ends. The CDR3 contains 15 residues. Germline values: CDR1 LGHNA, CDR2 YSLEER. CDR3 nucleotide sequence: TGCGCCAGCAGCCAAGTCCCGACAGTTAACTATGGCTACACCTTC. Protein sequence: CASSQVPTVNYGYTF.

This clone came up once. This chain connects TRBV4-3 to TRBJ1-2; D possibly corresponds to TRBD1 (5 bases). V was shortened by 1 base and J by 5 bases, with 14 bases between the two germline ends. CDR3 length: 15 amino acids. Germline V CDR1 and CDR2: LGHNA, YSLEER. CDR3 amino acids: CASSQGTGQGYGYTF. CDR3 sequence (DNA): TGCGCCAGCAGCCAAGGGACCGGCCAGGGTTATGGCTACACCTTC.

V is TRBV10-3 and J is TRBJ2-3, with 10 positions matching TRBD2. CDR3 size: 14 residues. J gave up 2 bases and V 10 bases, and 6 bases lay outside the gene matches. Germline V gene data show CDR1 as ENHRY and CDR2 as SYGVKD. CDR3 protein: CASWTSGATDTQYF. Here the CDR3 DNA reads TGTGCCAGTTGGACTAGCGGCGCCACAGATACGCAGTATTTT.

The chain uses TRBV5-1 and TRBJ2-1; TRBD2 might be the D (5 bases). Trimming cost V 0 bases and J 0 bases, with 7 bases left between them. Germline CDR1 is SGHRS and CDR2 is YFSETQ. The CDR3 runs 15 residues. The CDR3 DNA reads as TGCGCCAGCAGCTTGGGGGAGAGCTCCTACAATGAGCAGTTCTTC. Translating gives CASSLGESSYNEQFF.

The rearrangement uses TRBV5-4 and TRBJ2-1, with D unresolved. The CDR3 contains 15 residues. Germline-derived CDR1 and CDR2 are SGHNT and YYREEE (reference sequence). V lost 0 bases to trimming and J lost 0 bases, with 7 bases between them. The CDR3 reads CASSLDVSSYNEQFF. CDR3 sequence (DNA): TGTGCCAGCAGCTTGGACGTCAGCTCCTACAATGAGCAGTTCTTC.

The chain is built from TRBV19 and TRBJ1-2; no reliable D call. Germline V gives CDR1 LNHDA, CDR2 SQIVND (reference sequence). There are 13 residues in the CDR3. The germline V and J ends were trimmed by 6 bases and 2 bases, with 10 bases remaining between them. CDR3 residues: CASRPTLNYGYTF. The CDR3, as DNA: TGTGCCAGTAGGCCCACTTTAAACTATGGCTACACCTTC.

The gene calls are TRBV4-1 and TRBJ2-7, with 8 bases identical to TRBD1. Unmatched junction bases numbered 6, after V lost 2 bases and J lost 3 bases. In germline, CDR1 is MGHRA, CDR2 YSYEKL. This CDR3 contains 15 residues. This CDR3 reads CASSQTGTGDYEQYF. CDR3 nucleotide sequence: TGCGCCAGCAGCCAAACCGGGACAGGAGACTACGAGCAGTACTTC.

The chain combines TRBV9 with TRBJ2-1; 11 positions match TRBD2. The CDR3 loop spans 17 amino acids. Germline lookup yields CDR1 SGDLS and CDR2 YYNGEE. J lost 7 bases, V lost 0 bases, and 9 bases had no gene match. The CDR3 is CASSVERFSGRGNEQFF. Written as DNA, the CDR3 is TGTGCCAGCAGCGTAGAGCGGTTTAGCGGGAGGGGAAATGAGCAGTTCTTC.

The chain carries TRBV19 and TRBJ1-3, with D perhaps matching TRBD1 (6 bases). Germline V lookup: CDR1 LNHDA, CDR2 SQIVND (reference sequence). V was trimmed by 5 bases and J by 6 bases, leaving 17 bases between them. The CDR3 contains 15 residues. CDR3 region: CASSLPTGFANTIYF. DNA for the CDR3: TGTGCCAGTAGTCTCCCGACAGGATTTGCAAACACCATATATTTT.

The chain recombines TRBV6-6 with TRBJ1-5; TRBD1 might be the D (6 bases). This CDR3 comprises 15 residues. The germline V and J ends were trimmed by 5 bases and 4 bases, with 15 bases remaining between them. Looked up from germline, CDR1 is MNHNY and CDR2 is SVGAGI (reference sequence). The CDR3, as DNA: TGTGCCAGCAGTCCAGGGGCCGCTTCTAATCAGCCCCAGCATTTT. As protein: CASSPGAASNQPQHF.

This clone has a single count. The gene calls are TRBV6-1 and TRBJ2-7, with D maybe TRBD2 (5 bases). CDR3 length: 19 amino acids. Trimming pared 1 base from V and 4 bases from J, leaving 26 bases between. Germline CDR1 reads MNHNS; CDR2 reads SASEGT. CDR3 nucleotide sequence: TGTGCCAGCAGTGAAGTTGGCGGATCTAGAGCACCGGGATTTTACGAGCAGTACTTC. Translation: CASSEVGGSRAPGFYEQYF.

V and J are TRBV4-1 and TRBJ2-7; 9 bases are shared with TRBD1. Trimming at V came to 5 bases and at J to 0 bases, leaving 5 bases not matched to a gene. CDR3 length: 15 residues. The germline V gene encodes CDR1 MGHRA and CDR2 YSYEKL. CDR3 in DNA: TGCGCCAGCAGCACGGACAGGGGAAGCTCCTACGAGCAGTACTTC. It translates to CASSTDRGSSYEQYF.

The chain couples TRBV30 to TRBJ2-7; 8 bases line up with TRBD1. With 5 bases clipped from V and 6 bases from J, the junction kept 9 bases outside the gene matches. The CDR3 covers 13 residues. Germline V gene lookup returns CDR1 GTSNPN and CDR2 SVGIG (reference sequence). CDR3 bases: TGTGCCTGGCGTGACAGGGGTAGGAGCGAGCAGTACTTC. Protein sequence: CAWRDRGRSEQYF. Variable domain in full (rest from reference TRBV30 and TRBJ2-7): SQTIHQWPATLVQPVGSPLSLECTVEGTSNPNLYWYRQAAGRGLQLLFYSVGIGQISSEVPQNLSASRPQDRQFILSSKKLLLSDSGFYLCAWRDRGRSEQYFGPGTRLTVT.

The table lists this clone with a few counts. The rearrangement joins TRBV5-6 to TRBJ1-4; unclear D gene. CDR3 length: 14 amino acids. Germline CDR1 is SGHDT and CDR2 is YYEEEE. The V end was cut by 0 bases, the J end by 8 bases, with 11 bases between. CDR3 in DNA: TGTGCCAGCAGCTTGGCCCTGGCGGAAGAAAAACTGTTTTTT. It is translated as CASSLALAEEKLFF.

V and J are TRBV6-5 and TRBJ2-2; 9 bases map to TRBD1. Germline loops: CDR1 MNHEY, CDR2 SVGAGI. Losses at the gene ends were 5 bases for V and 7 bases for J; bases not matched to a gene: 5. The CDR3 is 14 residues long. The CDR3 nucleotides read TGTGCCAGCAGTCCGGGACAGGGCGGCGGGGAGCTGTTTTTT. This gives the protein CASSPGQGGGELFF.

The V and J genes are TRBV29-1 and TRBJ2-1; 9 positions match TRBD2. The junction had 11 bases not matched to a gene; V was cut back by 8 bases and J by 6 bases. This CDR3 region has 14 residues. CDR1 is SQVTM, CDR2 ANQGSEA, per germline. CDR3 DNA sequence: TGCAGCTTTCAGGGAGCGGGAGGTCTCAATGAGCAGTTCTTC. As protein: CSFQGAGGLNEQFF.

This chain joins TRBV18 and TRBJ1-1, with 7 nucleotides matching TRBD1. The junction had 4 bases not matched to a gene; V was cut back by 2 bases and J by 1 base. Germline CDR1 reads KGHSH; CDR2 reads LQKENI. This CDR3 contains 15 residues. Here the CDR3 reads CASSPKGQRNTEAFF. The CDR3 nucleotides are TGTGCCAGCTCACCAAAGGGACAGAGGAACACTGAAGCTTTCTTT. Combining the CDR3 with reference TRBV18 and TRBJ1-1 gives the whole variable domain NAGVMQNPRHLVRRRGQEARLRCSPMKGHSHVYWYRQLPEEGLKFMVYLQKENIIDESGMPKERFSAEFPKEGPSILRIQQVVRGDSAAYFCASSPKGQRNTEAFFGQGTRLTVV.

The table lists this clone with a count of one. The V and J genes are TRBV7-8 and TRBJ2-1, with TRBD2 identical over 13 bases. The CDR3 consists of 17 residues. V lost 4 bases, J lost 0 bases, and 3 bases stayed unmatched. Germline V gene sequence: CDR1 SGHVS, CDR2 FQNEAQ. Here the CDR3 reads CASSSRTSGGSYNEQFF. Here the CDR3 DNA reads TGTGCCAGCAGCTCGCGGACTAGCGGGGGCTCCTACAATGAGCAGTTCTTC.